This record covers a single T cell receptor (beta chain). This CDR3 has 16 amino acids. Deletions cut 3 bases from V and 8 bases from J, with 17 bases between. Germline V lookup: CDR1 ENHRY, CDR2 SYGVKD. Original processing notes: Cell counts per sample came from amplifying reference gene primers. Sequencing used immunoSEQ multiplex PCR; TCRdb keeps in-frame clones, though not all of them. From that table come the V and J calls and clone size; the DNA was used to work out D and trimming. The sample holds a few hundred thousand clones; 80% to 90% are singletons and the top ten take roughly 3.8%. This sample is part of a study of blood T cell repertoires in COVID-19.

Input material: PBMCs or T cells enriched from blood (not recorded which). This TCR derives from a woman in her forties with acute COVID-19. This chain joins TRBV10-3 and TRBJ1-6, with TRBD1 as a possible D gene (6 bases). CDR3 sequence reads: CAISDRQGTSDSPLHF. CDR3 sequence (DNA): TGTGCCATCAGTGATCGGCAGGGGACAAGCGATTCACCCCTCCACTTT.